This is a list of T cell receptor beta chains from one sample in a study of siplizumab effects on memory and regulatory T cells. TCRdb's copy holds only in-frame clones and misses some; the assay was immunoSEQ multiplex PCR. This sample has approximately 50,000 clones, with over 90% found just once. The sample taken for sequencing was CD8+ T cells sorted from blood. Receptor source: a human donor in good health. CDR3s include the opening cysteine and the closing phenylalanine or tryptophan. D genes are given only for firm matches. The size entry is marked missing in some rows and otherwise reads once, few, many or a size class.

v_gene	abundance	d_gene	j_gene	CDR3nt	CDR3aa
TRBV28	NA	TRBD1	TRBJ2-3	TGTGCCAGCCTCCGGGACAGACACACAGATACGCAGTATTTT	CASLRDRHTDTQYF
TRBV19	few	TRBD1	TRBJ1-1	TGTGCCAGTAGTACCTGGGGACAGGGGAACACTGAAGCTTTCTTT	CASSTWGQGNTEAFF
TRBV27	NA	TRBD1	TRBJ2-7	TGTGCCAGCAGTTTGGGACAGGGTGACTACGAGCAGTACTTC	CASSLGQGDYEQYF
TRBV28	NA	TRBD2	TRBJ2-7	TGTGCCAGTTCACTAGCGGGAGTTCAATATCTCTCCTACGAGCAGTACTTC	CASSLAGVQYLSYEQYF
TRBV27	NA	NA	TRBJ1-5	TGTGCCAGCAGTTTATTGGGTTTTGATCAGCCCCAGCATTTT	CASSLLGFDQPQHF
TRBV6-5	NA	NA	TRBJ2-2	TGTGCCAGCAGTTACCAACCTACCGGGGAGCTGTTTTTT	CASSYQPTGELFF
TRBV27	NA	NA	TRBJ1-5	TGTGCCAGCGGAGTCTTCACGGGAACAGGGAACCAGCCCCAGCATTTT	CASGVFTGTGNQPQHF
TRBV7-9	once	NA	TRBJ2-7	TGTGCCAGCAGCACCGACTCTGGTGGAGGGTACGGATACGAGCAGTACTTC	CASSTDSGGGYGYEQYF
TRBV7-9	NA	TRBD1	TRBJ1-1	TGTGCCAGCAGCGGACAAAGACAGGGATACACTGAAGCTTTCTTT	CASSGQRQGYTEAFF
TRBV6-9	NA	NA	TRBJ1-1	TGTGCCACCAAAAAAGGGGTGTCGGCTTTCTTT	CATKKGVSAFF
TRBV5-1	NA	TRBD1	TRBJ2-2	TGCGCCAGCAGCCATGACAGGGGGGCGAACACCGGGGAGCTGTTTTTT	CASSHDRGANTGELFF
TRBV6-5	NA	TRBD1	TRBJ2-3	TGTGCCAGCACCTTGACAGGGACAGATACGCAGTATTTT	CASTLTGTDTQYF
TRBV4-1	NA	TRBD2	TRBJ2-1	TGCGCCAGCAGCCTTCCCGCAGCGGGAGTCCCTAATGAGCAGTTCTTC	CASSLPAAGVPNEQFF
TRBV7-9	NA	TRBD1	TRBJ1-1	TGTGCCAGCAGCTCCACGACAGGGCGAGGCACTGAAGCTTTCTTT	CASSSTTGRGTEAFF
TRBV9	NA	NA	TRBJ1-1	TGTGCCAGCAGCGCTGGACGGGGCACTGAAGCTTTCTTT	CASSAGRGTEAFF
TRBV4-1	NA	NA	TRBJ2-7	TGCGCCAGCAGCCAAGATGGTGGGGGCGCGGACTACGAGCAGTACTTC	CASSQDGGGADYEQYF
TRBV19	NA	NA	TRBJ2-2	TGTGCCAGTGCGAGGACCGACACCGGGGAGCTGTTTTTT	CASARTDTGELFF
TRBV27	NA	NA	TRBJ2-3	TGTGCCAGCAGTTTAATCTCCTTAACTGGAGATACGCAGTATTTT	CASSLISLTGDTQYF
TRBV7-9	NA	NA	TRBJ1-5	TGTGCCAGCAGCCCATCAGGGTCGAGCAATCAGCCCCAGCATTTT	CASSPSGSSNQPQHF
TRBV29-1	NA	TRBD1	TRBJ1-5	TGCAGCGCTAGGACAGGGGACCCCAATCAGCCCCAGCATTTT	CSARTGDPNQPQHF
TRBV11-2	NA	TRBD2	TRBJ2-5	TGTGCCAGCAGCTTAGAACTAGCGGGAGGGGACGCGGAGACCCAGTACTTC	CASSLELAGGDAETQYF
TRBV11-3	NA	NA	TRBJ2-5	TGTGCCAGCAGCGACCGTGGACAAGAGACCCAGTACTTC	CASSDRGQETQYF
TRBV9	NA	NA	TRBJ2-2	TGTGCCAGCAGCGTAGGATTTAAGAGGAAAAACACCGGGGAGCTGTTTTTT	CASSVGFKRKNTGELFF
TRBV29-1	NA	NA	TRBJ2-7	TGCAGCGTTGAAGATCCTTACAGGGTATCCCACGAGCAGTACTTC	CSVEDPYRVSHEQYF
TRBV28	NA	NA	TRBJ1-2	TGTGCCAGCAGTTTTCTGGGGGGTGAAGGCTACACCTTC	CASSFLGGEGYTF
TRBV4-2	NA	TRBD1	TRBJ1-1	TGTGCCAGCAGCCAAGCGACAGGGGCATCAAACACTGAAGCTTTCTTT	CASSQATGASNTEAFF
TRBV7-2	NA	NA	TRBJ2-3	TGTGCCAGCAGCGCCTTTAACACAGATACGCAGTATTTT	CASSAFNTDTQYF
TRBV28	NA	TRBD1	TRBJ2-7	TGTGCCACTTCGGACAGGGGGTCGTACGAGCAGTACTTC	CATSDRGSYEQYF
TRBV5-1	NA	NA	TRBJ2-1	TGCGCCAGCAGCTTGGTGCCCGATGAGCAGTTCTTC	CASSLVPDEQFF
TRBV28	once	NA	TRBJ1-1	TGTGCCAGCACGGAGGGAGTCTCGAACACTGAAGCTTTCTTT	CASTEGVSNTEAFF
TRBV6-5	NA	NA	TRBJ2-1	TGTGCCAGCAGTTTTTTGTCACGGGTCGAGCAGTTCTTC	CASSFLSRVEQFF
TRBV29-1	NA	NA	TRBJ2-1	TGCAGCGTTGCCGAGGACATGACCACCTCAGGTGGGCCTTGGTTGCCCGAGCAGTTCTTC	CSVAEDMTTSGGPWLPEQFF
TRBV6-6	NA	NA	TRBJ2-7	TGTGCCAGCAGTTACTTCAGGGACACCTACGAGCAGTACTTC	CASSYFRDTYEQYF
TRBV27	NA	NA	TRBJ1-1	TGTGCCAGCGGTTGGGGGACAACGAACACTGAAGCTTTCTTT	CASGWGTTNTEAFF
TRBV7-9	NA	NA	TRBJ2-5	TGTGCCAGCAGCTTATATATCGGTGCTCAAGAGACCCAGTACTTC	CASSLYIGAQETQYF
TRBV11-2	NA	NA	TRBJ2-2	TGTGCCAGCAGCGACCGTTGGGGGGCCGACGACACCGGGGAGCTGTTTTTT	CASSDRWGADDTGELFF
TRBV25-1	NA	NA	TRBJ2-7	TGTGCCAGCAGTGAATGGGGGAGCTCCGCCTACGAGCAGTACTTC	CASSEWGSSAYEQYF
TRBV21-1	NA	NA	TRBJ2-2	TGTGCCAGCAGCAAAAGATTGAGGGACTCCGGGTCGGTGTTTTTT	CASSKRLRDSGSVFF
TRBV7-9	NA	NA	TRBJ1-5	TGTGCCAGCAGCTTAGTCCTGGGAACGGGTCAGCCCCAGCATTTT	CASSLVLGTGQPQHF
TRBV6-4	NA	NA	TRBJ2-2	TGTGCCAGCAGCCGGGACAACACCGGGGAGCTGTTTTTT	CASSRDNTGELFF
TRBV5-4	NA	TRBD2	TRBJ2-7	TGTGCCAGCAGCTTAGCGGGAGGGCCGGGCGAGCAGTACTTC	CASSLAGGPGEQYF
TRBV28	NA	NA	TRBJ2-1	TGTGCCAGCAGTTTCCAGGGAAATGAGCAGTTCTTC	CASSFQGNEQFF
TRBV15	NA	NA	TRBJ2-7	TGTGCCACCAGCGAAGGACGGACGATCCCGGACGAGCAGTACTTC	CATSEGRTIPDEQYF
TRBV7-9	NA	NA	TRBJ2-3	TGTGCCAGCAGCTCCTCAGTTTCCGGAGGGGCAGATACGCAGTATTTT	CASSSSVSGGADTQYF
TRBV5-5	NA	NA	TRBJ1-1	TGTGCCAGCAGCTTGGCGGGTCGGAACACTGAAGCTTTCTTT	CASSLAGRNTEAFF